Each of the 32 T cell receptor beta chains below was sequenced from the same sample in a study of patients and donors after allogeneic stem cell transplantation. From the RT-PCR reads, TCRdb called clonotypes with MiXCR, one entry per CDR3 protein. The table shows some 31,000 distinct CDR3 sequences, with roughly a third occurring only once. Sequencing used blood, either unsorted or a sorted T cell fraction (not recorded which). The source of these receptors is a human donor who was either an allogeneic HSCT recipient or a stem cell or donor lymphocyte infusion donor (not recorded which). It is not recorded whose cells these are; they may come from a transplant donor.

The chain carries TRBV7-9 and TRBJ1-1; TRBD1 matches 10 bases. Germline-derived CDR1 and CDR2 are SEHNR and FQNEAQ (reference sequence). There are 15 residues in the CDR3. V lost 4 bases and J lost 5; bases outside the gene matches: 7. This CDR3 is CASSSTGTGETEAFF. The CDR3 nucleotides read TGTGCCAGCAGCTCAACCGGGACAGGGGAGACTGAAGCTTTCTTT.

The gene calls are TRBV9 and TRBJ1-1; no reliable D call. The CDR3 spans 14 residues. Germline V gene data show CDR1 as SGDLS and CDR2 as YYNGEE. Deletions cut 0 bases from V and 6 bases from J, with 12 bases between. The CDR3 nucleotides read TGTGCCAGCAGCGTAGGATTCAGAGACTCTGAAGCTTTCTTT. Encoded protein: CASSVGFRDSEAFF.

The rearrangement joins TRBV7-9 to TRBJ2-3; TRBD2 matches 10 bases. The junction had 9 bases not matched to a gene; V was cut back by 6 bases and J by 3 bases. The CDR3 has 16 residues. The germline V gene encodes CDR1 SEHNR and CDR2 FQNEAQ (reference sequence). For the CDR3, the DNA is TGTGCCAGCAGTTTTACTCTAGCGGGAGCTACAGATACGCAGTATTTT. It specifies CASSFTLAGATDTQYF.

This chain uses TRBV27 with TRBJ1-6; D is ambiguous. Trimming pared 5 bases from V and 9 bases from J, leaving 11 bases between. The CDR3 is made up of 13 amino acids. In germline, CDR1 is MNHEY, CDR2 SMNVEV (reference sequence). The CDR3 DNA reads TGTGCCAGCAGTCAAAACGACATTTCACCCCTCCACTTT. Protein: CASSQNDISPLHF.

V gene TRBV7-2 combines with J gene TRBJ2-5; possibly TRBD1 for D (5 bases). Trimming cost V 4 bases and J 0 bases, with 9 bases left between them. Germline values: CDR1 SGHTA, CDR2 FQGNSA. CDR3 size: 14 residues. The CDR3 nucleotides are TGTGCCAGCAGCTCTTCAGGGCACCAAGAGACCCAGTACTTC. Its translation is CASSSSGHQETQYF.

This chain links TRBV6-1 with TRBJ2-7; D gene uncertain. Germline V gives CDR1 MNHNS, CDR2 SASEGT. The CDR3 contains 16 residues. Trimming pared 3 bases from V and 6 bases from J, leaving 21 bases between. DNA of the CDR3: TGTGCCAGCAGTGACTCCCTTGGGGTGGGTGTCGCCGAGCAGTACTTC. Its protein product is CASSDSLGVGVAEQYF.

There are many counts of this clonotype. The chain carries TRBV6-5 and TRBJ1-5, with 9 bases matching TRBD1. Germline V CDR1 and CDR2: MNHEY, SVGAGI. V dropped 5 bases and J dropped 5; count of bases not matched to a gene: 10. This CDR3 has 16 amino acids. CDR3 DNA: TGTGCCAGCAGTAAAACCGGGACAGGGTCATATCAGCCCCAGCATTTT. This encodes CASSKTGTGSYQPQHF.

J is TRBJ2-1 and V is TRBV5-1; maybe TRBD1 (6 bases). Germline CDR1 and CDR2: SGHRS and YFSETQ. This CDR3 region has 15 residues. V dropped 0 bases and J dropped 6 bases, with 13 bases sitting between them. In DNA form, the CDR3 reads TGCGCCAGCAGCTTGGCGAGGACAGAGCTCAATGAGCAGTTCTTC. It is translated as CASSLARTELNEQFF.

This clonotype was seen more than once but under ten times. This chain links TRBV19 with TRBJ1-5; 7 nucleotides match TRBD1. CDR1 is LNHDA, CDR2 SQIVND, per germline (reference sequence). With V trimmed by 3 bases and J by 3 bases, 8 bases remained unmatched. This CDR3 has 16 residues. The CDR3 loop reads CASSILQGKVNQPQHF. In nucleotides, the CDR3 is TGTGCCAGTAGTATCTTACAGGGGAAGGTCAATCAGCCCCAGCATTTT.

The sample holds a few counts of this clonotype. This rearrangement joins TRBV7-8 to TRBJ1-2, with D tentatively TRBD1 (5 bases). Per the germline V gene, CDR1 is SGHVS and CDR2 is FQNEAQ. The CDR3 loop spans 15 amino acids. V lost 3 bases and J 3 bases, leaving 14 bases between the germline ends. CDR3 loop: CASSFYLGRDYGYTF. Here the CDR3 DNA reads TGTGCCAGCAGCTTCTACCTGGGCAGGGACTATGGCTACACCTTC. Supplemented by reference TRBV7-8 and TRBJ1-2, the full variable domain reads GAGVSQSPRYKVAKRGQDVALRCDPISGHVSLFWYQQALGQGPEFLTYFQNEAQLDKSGLPSDRFFAERPEGSVSTLKIQRTQQEDSAVYLCASSFYLGRDYGYTFGSGTRLTVV.

This chain links TRBV18 with TRBJ2-3; D remains unclear. The CDR3 runs to 16 residues. Germline V gives CDR1 KGHSH, CDR2 LQKENI. Trimming left V 0 bases short and J 0 bases short, with 10 bases between. CDR3 in amino acids: CASSPPNGASTDTQYF. In DNA form, the CDR3 reads TGTGCCAGCTCACCACCAAACGGAGCTAGCACAGATACGCAGTATTTT.

This clonotype was seen more than once but under ten times. V and J are TRBV12-3 or TRBV12-4 and TRBJ1-5, with D possibly being TRBD1 (5 bases). V lost 3 bases and J lost 5, with 11 bases in between. This CDR3 is built from 14 residues. The DNA for the CDR3 is TGTGCCAGCAGTTTTGGAGACAGACATCAGCCCCAGCATTTT. Translating gives CASSFGDRHQPQHF.

This clonotype was seen a handful of times. V is TRBV29-1 and J is TRBJ2-3; 14 bases are a match to TRBD2. Germline CDR1 and CDR2: SQVTM and ANQGSEA. The CDR3 spans 15 residues. This CDR3 is CRGWGLAGEGDTQYF. Written as DNA, the CDR3 is TGCAGGGGATGGGGACTAGCGGGAGAGGGAGATACGCAGTATTTT.

This sequence joins TRBV7-9 and TRBJ1-1; 8 bases agree with TRBD1. The CDR3 is 14 residues long. Germline lookup yields CDR1 SEHNR and CDR2 FQNEAQ (reference sequence). V shed 2 bases, J shed 1 base, and the junction held 0 bases outside the gene matches. CDR3 nucleotides: TGTGCCAGCAGCTTAACAGGGGGGAACACTGAAGCTTTCTTT. Translating it yields CASSLTGGNTEAFF.

V is TRBV4-1 and J is TRBJ1-3; D is unclear. CDR3 size: 14 residues. In germline, CDR1 is MGHRA, CDR2 YSYEKL. V dropped 0 bases and J dropped 3 bases, with 6 bases sitting between them. CDR3 protein: CASSQDRSGNTIYF. The CDR3 DNA follows: TGCGCCAGCAGCCAAGACCGAAGTGGAAACACCATATATTTT.

J is TRBJ1-3 and V is TRBV12-3 or TRBV12-4; the D is unclear. V was trimmed by 1 base and J by 2 bases, leaving 9 bases between them. The CDR3 has 15 amino acids. CDR3 residues: CASSLEGPTGNTIYF. CDR3 sequence (DNA): TGTGCCAGCAGTTTAGAGGGCCCGACTGGAAACACCATATATTTT.

The chain joins TRBV7-2 to TRBJ1-3, with 11 positions matching TRBD1. The V gene end was trimmed by 7 bases and the J gene end by 8 bases; junction bases not matched to a gene: 7. Germline loops: CDR1 SGHTA, CDR2 FQGNSA. The CDR3 contains 14 residues. The CDR3 protein is CASTGQGAKDTIYF. The CDR3 DNA is TGTGCCAGCACCGGACAGGGGGCTAAGGACACCATATATTTT.

This chain links TRBV10-3 with TRBJ1-1, with 10 bases fitting TRBD1. Germline trimming cut 6 bases from V and 1 base from J; bases unmatched to any gene: 14. The CDR3 runs to 18 residues. Germline V gene data show CDR1 as ENHRY and CDR2 as SYGVKD. CDR3 in DNA: TGTGCCATCAGGCCACTGACAGGGGGCGAACTTCCGAACACTGAAGCTTTCTTT. This translates into CAIRPLTGGELPNTEAFF.

As to this clonotype: The junction does not match germline at one end; this may be a read error. The rearrangement uses TRBV9 and TRBJ1-1, with no clear D. CDR1 is SGDLS, CDR2 YYNGEE, per germline. This CDR3 has 13 amino acids. The CDR3 protein is CASSVVFNSEAFF. The DNA for the CDR3 is TGTGCCAGCAGCGTAGTGTTCAACAGTGAAGCTTTCTTT.

This clonotype occurred a few times. The chain couples TRBV29-1 to TRBJ1-2; TRBD1 is a possible D gene (5 bases). CDR1 SQVTM and CDR2 ANQGSEA come from the germline V gene. Trimming cost V 4 bases and J 9 bases, with 9 bases left between them. The CDR3 has 10 residues. CDR3 amino acids: CSVVGGSYTF. As DNA, the CDR3 is TGCAGCGTTGTTGGGGGAAGCTACACCTTC.

This chain links TRBV7-9 with TRBJ2-7; maybe TRBD2 (5 bases). The CDR3 runs 12 residues. Germline V lookup: CDR1 SEHNR, CDR2 FQNEAQ (reference sequence). Trimming pared 0 bases from V and 6 bases from J, leaving 6 bases between. CDR3 nucleotide sequence: TGTGCCAGCAGCTTAGCGGGGAGCGAGCAGTACGTC. Its protein is CASSLAGSEQYV.

This clonotype was picked up a small number of times. The junction shows a germline mismatch at one end, possibly a read error. The chain is built from TRBV7-9 and TRBJ2-3; D ambiguous. The CDR3 sequence is 10 residues long. Germline V gives CDR1 SEHNR, CDR2 FQNEAQ (reference sequence). In DNA, the CDR3 is TGTGCCAGCAGTTTAGATACGCAGTATTTT. Translated: CASSLDTQYF.

The chain recombines TRBV11-1 with TRBJ2-3; D unclear. Germline V gene data show CDR1 as SGHAT and CDR2 as FQDESV (reference sequence). The germline V and J ends were trimmed by 5 bases and 2 bases, with 11 bases remaining between them. The CDR3 runs to 14 residues. CDR3 in amino acids: CASSTQRTTDTQYF. The CDR3 nucleotides are TGTGCCAGCAGCACACAGCGTACCACAGATACGCAGTATTTT. Together with reference TRBV11-1 and TRBJ2-3, the CDR3 gives the full variable domain: EAEVAQSPRYKITEKSQAVAFWCDPISGHATLYWYRQILGQGPELLVQFQDESVVDDSQLPKDRFSAERLKGVDSTLKIQPAELGDSAMYLCASSTQRTTDTQYFGPGTRLTVL.

This sequence joins TRBV2 and TRBJ1-3; perhaps TRBD1 as D (6 bases). CDR1 and CDR2 (germline): SNHLY, FYNNEI. The V gene lost 9 bases and the J gene lost 2 bases, with 8 bases spanning the gap. This CDR3 is built from 12 residues. Written as DNA, the CDR3 is TGTGCCAGAGGGACACCTGGAAACACCATATATTTT. This encodes CARGTPGNTIYF.

This clonotype was found a few times. This chain joins TRBV4-2 and TRBJ1-1; no definite D call. CDR3 length: 14 residues. Germline values: CDR1 LGHNA, CDR2 YNFKEQ. Trimming stripped 0 bases from V and 2 bases from J, with 7 bases between. This CDR3 reads CASSQDPGNTEAFF. The CDR3 DNA follows: TGTGCCAGCAGCCAAGACCCAGGAAACACTGAAGCTTTCTTT.

This chain connects TRBV29-1 to TRBJ1-1; no reliable D call. The CDR3 consists of 12 residues. CDR1 is SQVTM, CDR2 ANQGSEA, per germline. Trimming pared 4 bases from V and 5 bases from J, leaving 11 bases between. The CDR3 is CSVGGRGTEAFF. The CDR3 region has the DNA TGCAGCGTTGGAGGACGAGGGACTGAAGCTTTCTTT. Drawing the rest from reference TRBV29-1 and TRBJ1-1, the complete variable domain is SAVISQKPSRDICQRGTSLTIQCQVDSQVTMMFWYRQQPGQSLTLIATANQGSEATYESGFVIDKFPISRPNLTFSTLTVSNMSPEDSSIYLCSVGGRGTEAFFGQGTRLTVV.

This clonotype was detected ten times or more. This chain connects TRBV2 to TRBJ2-7, with D perhaps TRBD2 (5 bases). Trimming removed 2 bases from V and 2 bases from J, with 10 bases in between. Germline assignment: CDR1 SNHLY and CDR2 FYNNEI. The CDR3 extends over 14 amino acids. Written as DNA, the CDR3 is TGTGCCAGCAGTGAACGGGGATTGGCCTACGAGCAGTACGTC. The encoded protein is CASSERGLAYEQYV.

This sequence joins TRBV18 and TRBJ1-1, with D hard to call. From germline, CDR1 is KGHSH and CDR2 LQKENI. Trimming left V 2 bases short and J 5 bases short, with 15 bases between. This CDR3 region has 15 residues. CDR3 sequence: CASSPSRGRGTEAFF. The CDR3 DNA reads TGTGCCAGCTCACCATCTCGAGGGCGGGGTACTGAAGCTTTCTTT.

The chain recombines TRBV3-1 with TRBJ2-7; D call uncertain. The CDR3 is 12 residues long. V lost 3 bases and J 6 bases, leaving 9 bases between the germline ends. The germline V gene has CDR1 LGHDT and CDR2 YNNKEL (reference sequence). The DNA for the CDR3 is TGTGCCAGCAGCCACCTGGACGGCGAGCAGTACGTC. Protein sequence: CASSHLDGEQYV.

There are a few counts of this clonotype. CDR3 sequence (DNA): TGCAGTGCTAGAGATGTCAACCTCGACACTGAAGCTTTCTTT. Its translation is CSARDVNLDTEAFF. The chain joins TRBV20-1 to TRBJ1-1; D not certain. V lost 0 bases and J lost 3, with 11 bases in between. Germline V gives CDR1 DFQATT, CDR2 SNEGSKA (reference sequence). The CDR3 is 14 residues long.

The table lists this clonotype with a few counts. J is TRBJ2-3 and V is TRBV5-1; possibly TRBD2 for D (5 bases). The CDR3 is made up of 15 amino acids. Per germline, CDR1 SGHRS and CDR2 YFSETQ. The V end was cut by 9 bases, the J end by 4 bases, with 21 bases between. CDR3 DNA: TGCGCCACCAACGTAAGAGGAGACGGGGCAGATACGCAGTATTTT. Translation gives CATNVRGDGADTQYF.

The rearrangement links TRBV5-4 to TRBJ1-2, with D perhaps TRBD1 (5 bases). The germline gives CDR1 SGHNT, CDR2 YYREEE (reference sequence). Trimming removed 0 bases from V and 4 bases from J, with 16 bases in between. This CDR3 comprises 16 residues. The CDR3 DNA sequence: TGTGCCAGCAGCTTGGGGGCAGGGCGGCTATCCTATGGCTACACCTTC. It is translated as CASSLGAGRLSYGYTF.